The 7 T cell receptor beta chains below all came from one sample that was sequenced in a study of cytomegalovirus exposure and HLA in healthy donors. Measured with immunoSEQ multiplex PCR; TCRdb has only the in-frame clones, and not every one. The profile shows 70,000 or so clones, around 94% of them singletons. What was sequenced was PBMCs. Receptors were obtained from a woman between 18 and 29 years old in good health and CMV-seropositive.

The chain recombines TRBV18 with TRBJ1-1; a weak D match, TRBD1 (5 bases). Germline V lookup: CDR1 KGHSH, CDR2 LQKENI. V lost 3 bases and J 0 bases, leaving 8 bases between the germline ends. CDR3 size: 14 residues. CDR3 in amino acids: CASSPQTVNTEAFF. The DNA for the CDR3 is TGTGCCAGCTCACCTCAGACAGTGAACACTGAAGCTTTCTTT.

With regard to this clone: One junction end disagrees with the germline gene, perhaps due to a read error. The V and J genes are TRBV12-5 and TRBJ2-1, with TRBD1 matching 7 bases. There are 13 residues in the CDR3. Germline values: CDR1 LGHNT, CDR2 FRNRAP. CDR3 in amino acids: CASGLGRGPLAVF. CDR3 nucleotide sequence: TGTGCTAGTGGTTTGGGAAGGGGGCCCCTCGCGGTCTTC.

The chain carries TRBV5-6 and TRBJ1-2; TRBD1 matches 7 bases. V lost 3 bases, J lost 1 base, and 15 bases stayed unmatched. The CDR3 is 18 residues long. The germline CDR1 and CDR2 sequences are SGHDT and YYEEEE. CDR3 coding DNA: TGTGCCAGCAGCTCCGTACTGACAGGGACAAATAATAACTATGGCTACACCTTC. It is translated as CASSSVLTGTNNNYGYTF.

CDR3 in amino acids: CASMDSVEETQYF. The CDR3, as DNA: TGTGCCAGTATGGACAGTGTGGAAGAGACCCAGTACTTC. The J gene is TRBJ2-5, the V gene TRBV5-4, with D tentatively TRBD1 (6 bases). The CDR3 runs to 13 residues. CDR1 and CDR2 (germline): SGHNT, YYREEE (reference sequence). Deletions cut 8 bases from V and 3 bases from J, with 14 bases between.

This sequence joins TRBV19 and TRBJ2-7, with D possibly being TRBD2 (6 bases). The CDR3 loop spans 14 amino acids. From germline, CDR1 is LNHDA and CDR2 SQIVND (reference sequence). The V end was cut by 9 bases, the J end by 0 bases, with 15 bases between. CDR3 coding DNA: TGTGCCAGCTCGGGACTTTATGGCTCCTACGAGCAGTACTTC. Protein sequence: CASSGLYGSYEQYF.

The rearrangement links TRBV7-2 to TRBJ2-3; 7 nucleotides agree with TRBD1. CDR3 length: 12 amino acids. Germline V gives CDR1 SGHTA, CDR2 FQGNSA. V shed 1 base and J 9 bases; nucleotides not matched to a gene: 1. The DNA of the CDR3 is TGTGCCAGCAGCTTAGAGACAGGGACGCAGTATTTT. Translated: CASSLETGTQYF.

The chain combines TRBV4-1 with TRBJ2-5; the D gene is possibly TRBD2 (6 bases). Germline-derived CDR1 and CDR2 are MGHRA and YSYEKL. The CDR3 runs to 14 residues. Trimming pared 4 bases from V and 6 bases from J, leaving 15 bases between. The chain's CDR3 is CASSPPAGLKTQYF. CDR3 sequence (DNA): TGCGCCAGCAGCCCCCCCGCGGGACTCAAGACCCAGTACTTC.